Below are 3 T cell receptor beta chains sequenced from a single sample in a study of cytomegalovirus exposure and HLA in healthy donors. Use of 60 Vbeta and 13 Jbeta primers characterized the PCR. TCRdb keeps only in-frame clones here, not all; method: immunoSEQ multiplex PCR. Of about 120,000 clones in the sample, about 70% were seen once. Specimen: PBMCs. These receptors were taken from a man younger than 40 in good health and CMV-seropositive.

The CDR3: CASSPRGAANTGELFF. The CDR3 region has the DNA TGTGCCAGCAGTCCCCGGGGGGCAGCGAACACCGGGGAGCTGTTTTTT. The genes are TRBV6-6 and TRBJ2-2, with D perhaps TRBD2 (7 bases). V was pared by 5 bases and J by 0 bases, with 13 bases between. In germline, CDR1 is MNHNY, CDR2 SVGAGI (reference sequence). CDR3 length: 16 amino acids.

V and J are TRBV7-2 and TRBJ2-5; 15 nucleotides match TRBD2. The germline V gene has CDR1 SGHTA and CDR2 FQGNSA. The CDR3 is 16 amino acids. J lost 5 bases, V lost 5 bases, and 6 bases had no gene match. CDR3 loop: CASSPLGLAGGETQYF. Written as DNA, the CDR3 is TGTGCCAGCAGCCCCCTGGGACTAGCGGGGGGTGAGACCCAGTACTTC.

As regards this clone: This sample includes further DNA sequences coding for the same CDR3. The chain joins TRBV5-1 to TRBJ2-3, with 7 bases lining up with TRBD1. V trimming: 5 bases; J trimming: 1 base; junction bases outside the gene matches: 1. Germline V lookup: CDR1 SGHRS, CDR2 YFSETQ. The CDR3 runs 13 residues. CDR3 in DNA: TGCGCCAGCAGTGGACAGGGCACAGATACGCAGTATTTT. Translated, it gives CASSGQGTDTQYF.